Shown below are 9 T cell receptor beta chains from a single sample sequenced in a study of T cell responses to AZD1222 COVID-19 vaccine. Assay used: immunoSEQ multiplex PCR; TCRdb lists only in-frame clones, some missing. The data contain some 200,000 clones, 85% to 90% of them singletons. Sequencing used peripheral blood, obtained on day 0 of AZD1222 vaccination. The source of these receptors is an adult in good health.

The rearrangement links TRBV6-5 to TRBJ1-2; D gene ambiguous. Looked up from germline, CDR1 is MNHEY and CDR2 is SVGAGI. CDR3 size: 14 residues. V was trimmed by 6 bases and J by 3 bases, leaving 14 bases between them. The CDR3 protein is CASRSDGGDYGYTF. In nucleotides, the CDR3 is TGTGCCAGCAGGTCGGACGGCGGGGACTATGGCTACACCTTC.

The V and J genes are TRBV9 and TRBJ2-5; D perhaps matches TRBD1 (6 bases). The CDR3 length is 14 residues. V was trimmed by 0 bases and J by 5 bases, leaving 11 bases between them. Germline-derived CDR1 and CDR2 are SGDLS and YYNGEE. This CDR3 is CASSVEGVWETQYF. The CDR3 region has the DNA TGTGCCAGCAGCGTAGAGGGGGTATGGGAGACCCAGTACTTC.

The J gene is TRBJ2-1, the V gene TRBV5-1; D ambiguous. The ends were cut back, 0 bases at V and 0 bases at J, with 7 bases in the middle. CDR3 size: 15 residues. Germline assignment: CDR1 SGHRS and CDR2 YFSETQ. The CDR3, as DNA: TGCGCCAGCAGCTTGGTACAAAGCTCCTACAATGAGCAGTTCTTC. It is translated as CASSLVQSSYNEQFF. Combining the CDR3 with reference TRBV5-1 and TRBJ2-1 gives the whole variable domain KAGVTQTPRYLIKTRGQQVTLSCSPISGHRSVSWYQQTPGQGLQFLFEYFSETQRNKGNFPGRFSGRQFSNSRSEMNVSTLELGDSALYLCASSLVQSSYNEQFFGPGTRLTVL.

V gene TRBV11-2 combines with J gene TRBJ2-5; D unresolved. Trimming took off 5 bases at V and 4 bases at J, with 20 bases between the two ends. The germline V gene has CDR1 SGHAT and CDR2 FQNNGV. This CDR3 region has 16 residues. In DNA form, the CDR3 reads TGTGCCAGCAGCAACGACCAGGCGGTAAATGGAGAGACCCAGTACTTC. Translating it yields CASSNDQAVNGETQYF. Complete variable domain (other parts from reference TRBV11-2 and TRBJ2-5): EAGVAQSPRYKIIEKRQSVAFWCNPISGHATLYWYQQILGQGPKLLIQFQNNGVVDDSQLPKDRFSAERLKGVDSTLKIQPAKLEDSAVYLCASSNDQAVNGETQYFGPGTRLLVL.

This clone was seen a handful of times. The rearrangement uses TRBV7-9 and TRBJ2-2; D is possibly TRBD2 (6 bases). V lost 8 bases to trimming and J lost 6 bases, with 19 bases between them. The CDR3 has 15 amino acids. Germline V gene lookup returns CDR1 SEHNR and CDR2 FQNEAQ (reference sequence). CDR3 loop: CASGVAGRLSGELFF. CDR3 DNA sequence: TGTGCCAGCGGGGTTGCGGGGAGATTATCCGGGGAGCTGTTTTTT.

This rearrangement joins TRBV5-8 to TRBJ1-3; no clear D. The V end lost 3 bases, the J end lost 3 bases, and 7 bases lay between the germline ends. The germline V gene encodes CDR1 SGHTS and CDR2 YDEGEE. The CDR3 spans 13 residues. The CDR3 loop reads CASSYGLGNTIYF. In DNA, the CDR3 is TGTGCCAGCAGCTATGGCCTTGGAAACACCATATATTTT.

CDR3 protein: CASRWTSGDYTQYF. CDR3 sequence (DNA): TGTGCCAGCAGGTGGACTAGCGGGGACTATACGCAGTATTTT. The V and J genes are TRBV2 and TRBJ2-3; 12 positions agree with TRBD2. CDR1 and CDR2 from the germline V gene are SNHLY and FYNNEI. This CDR3 region has 14 residues. V shed 6 bases and J 7 bases; nucleotides not matched to a gene: 5.

This rearrangement joins TRBV18 to TRBJ2-3; either TRBD1 or TRBD2 may supply D (5 bases each). Trimming cost V 8 bases and J 1 base, with 10 bases left between them. Germline loops: CDR1 KGHSH, CDR2 LQKENI. The CDR3 has 13 amino acids. Here the CDR3 DNA reads TGTGCCAGCCTCCGAGGGGGCACAGATACGCAGTATTTT. The encoded protein is CASLRGGTDTQYF.

The gene calls are TRBV7-2 and TRBJ2-1; 7 bases fit TRBD2. The CDR3 contains 13 residues. The J segment lost 6 bases and the V segment lost 6 bases, leaving 5 bases of the junction unmatched. Germline V lookup: CDR1 SGHTA, CDR2 FQGNSA. The CDR3: CASRGTISNEQFF. Written as DNA, the CDR3 is TGTGCCAGCAGGGGGACTATTAGCAATGAGCAGTTCTTC. Full variable domain (missing parts from reference TRBV7-2 and TRBJ2-1): GAGVSQSPSNKVTEKGKDVELRCDPISGHTALYWYRQSLGQGLEFLIYFQGNSAPDKSGLPSDRFSAERTGGSVSTLTIQRTQQEDSAVYLCASRGTISNEQFFGPGTRLTVL.